Following are 12 T cell receptor beta chains from one sample sequenced in a study of shared clonotypes between healthy human individuals. Method: immunoSEQ multiplex PCR; TCRdb's copy keeps in-frame clones and lacks some. The profile shows about 1.1 million clones, 78% of them singletons. The sequenced sample consisted of memory CD4+ T cells from PBMCs. Subset here: CD45RA-negative fraction. These receptors came from a man younger than 35 in good health. Some clones in this sample may be carry-over from other donors' samples.

The CDR3 DNA reads as TGTGCCAGCAGTGAAGCGCCCGGATGGGTCACCGGGGAGCTGTTTTTT. Protein sequence: CASSEAPGWVTGELFF. The chain recombines TRBV6-1 with TRBJ2-2; D remains unclear. Germline CDR1 reads MNHNS; CDR2 reads SASEGT. The CDR3 extends over 16 amino acids. V lost 0 bases and J 4 bases, leaving 12 bases between the germline ends.

The V call is TRBV29-1, the J call TRBJ2-5; possible D gene TRBD2, 5 bases. The CDR3 runs 14 residues. Germline lookup yields CDR1 SQVTM and CDR2 ANQGSEA. The germline V and J ends were trimmed by 8 bases and 2 bases, with 18 bases remaining between them. CDR3 sequence reads: CSHGVGSGQETQYF. The CDR3 DNA is TGCAGCCATGGTGTCGGTTCGGGACAAGAGACCCAGTACTTC. Together with reference TRBV29-1 and TRBJ2-5, the CDR3 gives the full variable domain: SAVISQKPSRDICQRGTSLTIQCQVDSQVTMMFWYRQQPGQSLTLIATANQGSEATYESGFVIDKFPISRPNLTFSTLTVSNMSPEDSSIYLCSHGVGSGQETQYFGPGTRLLVL.

In its sample, this clone was seen once. This CDR3 is CASRWAFLPSYEQYF. In nucleotides, the CDR3 is TGCGCCAGCAGATGGGCGTTTCTACCCTCCTACGAGCAGTACTTC. The chain employs TRBV5-1 and TRBJ2-7, with D unclear. Germline V gene sequence: CDR1 SGHRS, CDR2 YFSETQ. The CDR3 is 15 residues long. Between the trimmed V and J ends, which lost 5 bases and 0 bases, there was a span of 15 bases.

The rearrangement links TRBV9 to TRBJ1-5; possible D gene TRBD1, 6 bases. The CDR3 has 18 residues. Germline V lookup: CDR1 SGDLS, CDR2 YYNGEE. Trimming left V 4 bases short and J 2 bases short, with 22 bases between. In DNA, the CDR3 is TGTGCCAGCAGCAACTACCTCTGGGGGCAGCCACGCAATCAGCCCCAGCATTTT. Its translation is CASSNYLWGQPRNQPQHF. The variable domain in full, completed from reference TRBV9 and TRBJ1-5, reads DSGVTQTPKHLITATGQRVTLRCSPRSGDLSVYWYQQSLDQGLQFLIQYYNGEERAKGNILERFSAQQFPDLHSELNLSSLELGDSALYFCASSNYLWGQPRNQPQHFGDGTRLSIL.

About this clone: At the DNA level, this CDR3 is encoded by other sequences in the same sample as well. The rearrangement links TRBV5-1 to TRBJ2-2; D may correspond to TRBD1 or TRBD2 (6 bases each). CDR1 is SGHRS and CDR2 is YFSETQ in the germline V gene. Trimming took 7 bases from V and 0 from J, leaving 10 bases between them. The CDR3 is 14 residues long. The CDR3 spells CASEGGPNTGELFF. CDR3 in DNA: TGCGCCAGCGAGGGGGGCCCGAACACCGGGGAGCTGTTTTTT.

This clone was counted many times. Within the sample, other DNA sequences also encode this same CDR3. The rearrangement uses TRBV6-5 and TRBJ1-1; 7 bases align to TRBD1. Unmatched junction bases numbered 3, after V lost 8 bases and J lost 0 bases. Germline CDR1 is MNHEY and CDR2 is SVGAGI. The CDR3 length is 13 residues. CDR3 coding DNA: TGTGCCAGCTCGGGACAGATGAACACTGAAGCTTTCTTT. Translating gives CASSGQMNTEAFF.

J is TRBJ2-2 and V is TRBV5-1, with D perhaps TRBD1 or TRBD2 (6 bases each). From germline, CDR1 is SGHRS and CDR2 YFSETQ. The CDR3 length is 15 residues. V shed 1 base and J shed 3 bases, with 10 bases lying between them. The CDR3 DNA follows: TGCGCCAGCAGCTTGTACGGGGGCGACACCGGGGAGCTGTTTTTT. This encodes CASSLYGGDTGELFF.

The chain employs TRBV5-1 and TRBJ2-5, with D unresolved. In germline, CDR1 is SGHRS, CDR2 YFSETQ. This CDR3 contains 14 residues. With 2 bases removed from V and 7 bases from J, the gap between germline ends came to 15 bases. Here the CDR3 reads CASSFQGLEVTQYF. CDR3 nucleotide sequence: TGCGCCAGCAGCTTTCAAGGTCTAGAAGTGACCCAGTACTTC. The full variable domain, completed using reference TRBV5-1 and TRBJ2-5, is KAGVTQTPRYLIKTRGQQVTLSCSPISGHRSVSWYQQTPGQGLQFLFEYFSETQRNKGNFPGRFSGRQFSNSRSEMNVSTLELGDSALYLCASSFQGLEVTQYFGPGTRLLVL.

The rearrangement joins TRBV4-1 to TRBJ2-3; TRBD2 might be the D (5 bases). V lost 1 base and J lost 6, with 14 bases in between. This CDR3 region has 15 residues. From germline, CDR1 is MGHRA and CDR2 YSYEKL. CDR3 amino acids: CASSQVGLLVDTQYF. The CDR3 DNA follows: TGCGCCAGCAGCCAAGTAGGGTTACTAGTTGATACGCAGTATTTT.

The genes are TRBV28 and TRBJ2-1; 9 bases fit TRBD2. Unmatched junction bases numbered 9, after V lost 5 bases and J lost 4 bases. The CDR3 is made up of 16 amino acids. The germline V gene encodes CDR1 MDHEN and CDR2 SYDVKM. CDR3 DNA sequence: TGTGCCAGCAGTCCCCGAGGCGGGAGGGATTACAATGAGCAGTTCTTC. Protein: CASSPRGGRDYNEQFF. The full variable domain, rest sourced from reference TRBV28 and TRBJ2-1, is DVKVTQSSRYLVKRTGEKVFLECVQDMDHENMFWYRQDPGLGLRLIYFSYDVKMKEKGDIPEGYSVSREKKERFSLILESASTNQTSMYLCASSPRGGRDYNEQFFGPGTRLTVL.

The chain employs TRBV7-2 and TRBJ2-3; the match to TRBD1 covers 7 bases. The CDR3 sequence is 14 residues long. Trimming cost V 1 base and J 8 bases; bases outside gene matches: 6. CDR1 is SGHTA and CDR2 is FQGNSA in the germline V gene. CDR3 nucleotides: TGTGCCAGCAGCTTAGTAGGGGGCCGAGTTACGCAGTATTTT. It codes for CASSLVGGRVTQYF. The full variable domain, with the rest looked up from reference TRBV7-2 and TRBJ2-3, is GAGVSQSPSNKVTEKGKDVELRCDPISGHTALYWYRQSLGQGLEFLIYFQGNSAPDKSGLPSDRFSAERTGGSVSTLTIQRTQQEDSAVYLCASSLVGGRVTQYFGPGTRLTVL.

Concerning this clone itself: The sample holds other DNA sequences that translate to the same CDR3. J is TRBJ2-7 and V is TRBV14; D remains ambiguous. The CDR3 extends over 13 amino acids. CDR1 and CDR2 (germline): SGHDN, FVKESK. The V end was cut by 0 bases, the J end by 3 bases, with 6 bases between. This CDR3 reads CASSQDLGYEQYF. As DNA, the CDR3 is TGTGCCAGCAGCCAAGATCTCGGCTACGAGCAGTACTTC.